These 29 T cell receptor beta chains originate from one sample sequenced in a study of identical twins. One entry per CDR3 protein results from TCRdb running MiXCR on the 5' RACE reads. The profile shows a few hundred thousand distinct CDR3 sequences, roughly 9.5% of them singletons. This sample was shared with a second study, whose subject was yellow fever vaccine responses in identical twins.

Sequenced: PBMCs. These receptor sequences come from a woman aged 18-29 years in good health.

J is TRBJ2-7 and V is TRBV9; the match to TRBD1 covers 7 bases. Germline loops: CDR1 SGDLS, CDR2 YYNGEE. V gave up 2 bases and J gave up 7 bases; unmatched junction bases: 6. This CDR3 has 13 residues. The CDR3 DNA reads TGTGCCAGCAGCGTGACAGGGTCAGGGGAGCAGTACTTC. Translating gives CASSVTGSGEQYF.

Ten or more counts support this clonotype. This chain connects TRBV25-1 to TRBJ2-7; D is possibly TRBD1 (5 bases). Looked up from germline, CDR1 is MGHDK and CDR2 is SYGVNS. This CDR3 comprises 15 residues. Trimming took 6 bases from V and 3 from J, leaving 18 bases between them. As DNA, the CDR3 is TGTGCCAGCAGGCCTCAGGGCATCGGAGTCTACGAGCAGTACTTC. Its protein product is CASRPQGIGVYEQYF.

In this sample, this clonotype turned up many times. The V and J genes are TRBV10-1 and TRBJ2-1; 8 nucleotides line up with TRBD2. The ends lost 5 bases at V and 6 bases at J; junction bases unmatched: 9. CDR3 size: 15 residues. Germline V CDR1 and CDR2: WNHNN, SYGVQD (reference sequence). The CDR3 nucleotides read TGCGCCAGCAGTCCCGGGACTAGGGGGGTCAATGAGCAGTTCTTC. Translation gives CASSPGTRGVNEQFF.

This clonotype was counted a few times. The junction shows a germline mismatch at one end, possibly a read error. The rearrangement links TRBV5-1 to TRBJ1-4; 10 nucleotides line up with TRBD1. CDR1 SGHRS and CDR2 YFSETQ come from the germline V gene. CDR3 length: 16 residues. Here the CDR3 DNA reads TGCGCCAGCAGCTTGGCTCCGGACAGGGGGAATGGAAAACTGTTTTTT. This gives the protein CASSLAPDRGNGKLFF.

This clonotype came up many times. The chain carries TRBV11-2 and TRBJ2-3; no reliable D call. Germline V gene lookup returns CDR1 SGHAT and CDR2 FQNNGV. With 9 bases removed from V and 15 bases from J, the gap between germline ends came to 22 bases. The CDR3 extends over 12 amino acids. The CDR3 sequence: CASSQDRVRKYF. The CDR3 DNA sequence: TGTGCCAGTAGCCAGGACCGCGTTCGGAAATATTTT. The complete variable domain, with remaining parts taken from reference TRBV11-2 and TRBJ2-3, reads EAGVAQSPRYKIIEKRQSVAFWCNPISGHATLYWYQQILGQGPKLLIQFQNNGVVDDSQLPKDRFSAERLKGVDSTLKIQPAKLEDSAVYLCASSQDRVRKYFGPGTRLTVL.

The table lists this clonotype with a few counts. V usage is TRBV11-3 and J usage is TRBJ2-4; D unclear. Germline CDR1 reads SGHNT; CDR2 reads YENEEA. The V and J ends lost 11 bases and 7 bases respectively, with 3 bases between them. The CDR3 is made up of 8 amino acids. CDR3 sequence (DNA): TGTGCCCGCAACATTCAGTACTTC. Translating gives CARNIQYF.

At least ten counts were recorded for this clonotype. This chain's CDR3 is CASGAGRVGKNEQFF. CDR3 nucleotides: TGTGCCAGCGGAGCGGGGCGAGTGGGGAAAAATGAGCAGTTCTTC. The chain couples TRBV3-1 to TRBJ2-1, with 7 bases matching TRBD2. The CDR3 contains 15 residues. Per the germline V gene, CDR1 is LGHDT and CDR2 is YNNKEL (reference sequence). With V trimmed by 8 bases and J by 7 bases, 14 bases remained unmatched.

This clonotype has a handful of counts. CDR3 residues: CASSQGGVSTDTQYF. The CDR3 DNA reads TGTGCCAGCAGCCAAGGCGGGGTGAGCACAGATACGCAGTATTTT. The chain carries TRBV14 and TRBJ2-3; possibly TRBD2 for D (6 bases). CDR3 length: 15 amino acids. V dropped 1 base and J dropped 0 bases, with 8 bases sitting between them. Germline lookup yields CDR1 SGHDN and CDR2 FVKESK. Combining the CDR3 with reference TRBV14 and TRBJ2-3 gives the whole variable domain EAGVTQFPSHSVIEKGQTVTLRCDPISGHDNLYWYRRVMGKEIKFLLHFVKESKQDESGMPNNRFLAERTGGTYSTLKVQPAELEDSGVYFCASSQGGVSTDTQYFGPGTRLTVL.

The V and J genes are TRBV7-2 and TRBJ2-5; the D is unclear. Trimming pared 8 bases from V and 2 bases from J, leaving 12 bases between. The CDR3 runs to 13 residues. Germline CDR1 and CDR2: SGHTA and FQGNSA. The CDR3 coding sequence is TGTGCCAGCCGCGCGGCGATACAAGAGACCCAGTACTTC. This translates into CASRAAIQETQYF.

The chain links TRBV14 to TRBJ2-7; 7 bases fit TRBD1. This CDR3 is built from 17 residues. Germline assignment: CDR1 SGHDN and CDR2 FVKESK. V was pared by 1 base and J by 2 bases, with 11 bases of the junction left unmatched. CDR3 bases: TGTGCCAGCAGCCAAGCGTGGACAGGCGGGTCTACCTACGAGCAGTACTTC. Translation gives CASSQAWTGGSTYEQYF. The whole variable domain, filled in from reference TRBV14 and TRBJ2-7, reads EAGVTQFPSHSVIEKGQTVTLRCDPISGHDNLYWYRRVMGKEIKFLLHFVKESKQDESGMPNNRFLAERTGGTYSTLKVQPAELEDSGVYFCASSQAWTGGSTYEQYFGPGTRLTVT.

In its sample, this clonotype was seen a few times. The CDR3 is CSARDWSGGAPDTGELFF. In DNA, the CDR3 is TGCAGTGCTAGAGATTGGAGCGGGGGGGCCCCCGACACCGGGGAGCTGTTTTTT. The chain has TRBV20-1 and TRBJ2-2, with TRBD2 matching over 10 bases. Trimming removed 0 bases from V and 3 bases from J; junction bases left unmatched: 10. The CDR3 runs to 18 residues. Germline lookup yields CDR1 DFQATT and CDR2 SNEGSKA (reference sequence).

There are many counts of this clonotype. The rearrangement uses TRBV7-2 and TRBJ2-3, with 8 bases lining up with TRBD1. V was clipped by 5 bases and J by 5 bases; unmatched bases: 6. The CDR3 loop spans 14 amino acids. Germline V CDR1 and CDR2: SGHTA, FQGNSA. This CDR3 is CASSPRTGKDTQYF. The CDR3 DNA reads as TGTGCCAGCAGCCCCCGGACAGGGAAAGATACGCAGTATTTT.

This chain uses TRBV28 with TRBJ2-1, with D perhaps assigned TRBD1 or TRBD2 (5 bases each). Trimming removed 6 bases at V and 9 bases at J, with 21 bases between. This CDR3 has 15 amino acids. Per germline, CDR1 MDHEN and CDR2 SYDVKM. Here the CDR3 reads CASSATGARLGEQFF. CDR3 DNA: TGTGCCAGCAGCGCTACCGGGGCTAGGTTGGGTGAGCAGTTCTTC. Supplemented by reference TRBV28 and TRBJ2-1, the full variable domain reads DVKVTQSSRYLVKRTGEKVFLECVQDMDHENMFWYRQDPGLGLRLIYFSYDVKMKEKGDIPEGYSVSREKKERFSLILESASTNQTSMYLCASSATGARLGEQFFGPGTRLTVL.

The chain carries TRBV28 and TRBJ1-5; D is possibly TRBD1 (5 bases). The germline gives CDR1 MDHEN, CDR2 SYDVKM. CDR3 length equals 14 residues. The germline V and J ends were trimmed by 4 bases and 3 bases, with 10 bases remaining between them. This CDR3 is CASSSPGVNQPQHF. The DNA for the CDR3 is TGTGCCAGCAGTTCTCCGGGGGTCAATCAGCCCCAGCATTTT.

This clonotype was counted at least ten times. The CDR3 DNA reads TGCAGTGCTACTACCGGGACAGGGGCTTCTGAGCAGTTCTTC. It encodes CSATTGTGASEQFF. The gene calls are TRBV20-1 and TRBJ2-1, with 10 positions matching TRBD1. The V gene end was trimmed by 4 bases and the J gene end by 9 bases; junction bases not matched to a gene: 9. Germline values: CDR1 DFQATT, CDR2 SNEGSKA (reference sequence). This CDR3 spans 14 amino acids.

In DNA, the CDR3 is TGTGCCAGCAGCGTGGGGACAGAAGCCTACGAGCAGTACTTC. It yields the protein CASSVGTEAYEQYF. The chain has TRBV9 and TRBJ2-7, with TRBD1 identical over 7 bases. The V segment lost 2 bases and the J segment 2 bases; nucleotides outside the gene matches: 4. The germline CDR1 and CDR2 sequences are SGDLS and YYNGEE. CDR3 length equals 14 residues.

This clonotype was found many times. This CDR3 reads CASSKVGRETGELFF. The CDR3 nucleotides read TGTGCCAGCAGCAAAGTAGGCAGGGAGACCGGGGAGCTGTTTTTT. The chain is built from TRBV21-1 and TRBJ2-2; the table's TRBD1 call for D was not verified on the DNA. TRBV21-1 is given as a pseudogene. CDR3 size: 15 residues.

The V gene is TRBV27, the J gene TRBJ2-7, with 10 bases fitting TRBD1. V lost 2 bases, J lost 5 bases, and 3 bases stayed unmatched. Looked up from germline, CDR1 is MNHEY and CDR2 is SMNVEV (reference sequence). The CDR3 is 14 amino acids. CDR3 nucleotide sequence: TGTGCCAGCAGTTTACAGGACAGGGGGGACGAGCAGTACTTC. Translated, it gives CASSLQDRGDEQYF.

This clonotype was counted between two and nine times. The chain employs TRBV7-9 and TRBJ1-2; D not certain. Germline V gene sequence: CDR1 SEHNR, CDR2 FQNEAQ (reference sequence). CDR3 length: 15 amino acids. Trimming shortened V by 5 bases and J by 2 bases, and 15 bases separated the two germline ends. The CDR3 bases are TGTGCCAGCAGCGATTATCCCTTGCCGAACTATGGCTACACCTTC. Its translation: CASSDYPLPNYGYTF. The full variable domain, completed using reference TRBV7-9 and TRBJ1-2, is DTGVSQNPRHKITKRGQNVTFRCDPISEHNRLYWYRQTLGQGPEFLTYFQNEAQLEKSRLLSDRFSAERPKGSFSTLEIQRTEQGDSAMYLCASSDYPLPNYGYTFGSGTRLTVV.

This chain connects TRBV30 to TRBJ2-7; D gene ambiguous. Trimming shortened V by 5 bases and J by 2 bases, and 7 bases separated the two germline ends. Looked up from germline, CDR1 is GTSNPN and CDR2 is SVGIG (reference sequence). The CDR3 is 11 amino acids. Here the CDR3 reads CAWGGAYEQYF. The CDR3 region has the DNA TGTGCCTGGGGTGGGGCCTACGAGCAGTACTTC. Combining the CDR3 with reference TRBV30 and TRBJ2-7 gives the whole variable domain SQTIHQWPATLVQPVGSPLSLECTVEGTSNPNLYWYRQAAGRGLQLLFYSVGIGQISSEVPQNLSASRPQDRQFILSSKKLLLSDSGFYLCAWGGAYEQYFGPGTRLTVT.

CDR3 region: CASSQPGIYDTEAFF. The CDR3 DNA sequence: TGTGCCAGCAGTCAACCAGGGATTTATGACACTGAAGCTTTCTTT. V usage is TRBV12-3 or TRBV12-4 and J usage is TRBJ1-1; D is perhaps TRBD1 (5 bases). The CDR3 is 15 residues long. V was cut by 5 bases and J by 3 bases, with 16 bases left in between.

The rearrangement links TRBV7-6 to TRBJ2-7, with 8 bases identical to TRBD2. The CDR3 sequence is 18 residues long. Germline CDR1 and CDR2: SGHVS and FNYEAQ. Trimming cost V 0 bases and J 0 bases; bases outside gene matches: 10. The CDR3 is CASSLAISSGGISYEQYF. As DNA, the CDR3 is TGTGCCAGCAGCTTAGCGATTTCGAGCGGGGGCATCTCCTACGAGCAGTACTTC.

This clonotype came up a few times. The chain combines TRBV25-1 with TRBJ2-3; 8 bases map to TRBD2. The trim removed 6 bases at V and 2 bases at J, leaving 7 bases unmatched. The CDR3 sequence is 15 residues long. Germline CDR1 is MGHDK and CDR2 is SYGVNS. The DNA of the CDR3 is TGTGCCAGCAGGAGCAGACTAGCGACCACAGATACGCAGTATTTT. This gives the protein CASRSRLATTDTQYF.

This chain joins TRBV19 and TRBJ2-1; TRBD2 matches at 13 bases. Germline V CDR1 and CDR2: LNHDA, SQIVND (reference sequence). The V and J ends lost 7 bases and 0 bases, in that order; junction bases with no gene match: 9. This CDR3 has 18 amino acids. The DNA of the CDR3 is TGTGCCAGTACCCAATTGGGGACTAGCGGGATCTCCTACAATGAGCAGTTCTTC. Amino acid sequence: CASTQLGTSGISYNEQFF.

The V and J genes are TRBV30 and TRBJ2-7; no firm D call. Per the germline V gene, CDR1 is GTSNPN and CDR2 is SVGIG (reference sequence). The CDR3 spans 12 residues. Trimming left V 0 bases short and J 3 bases short, with 6 bases between. The CDR3 DNA reads TGTGCCTGGAGTGTAGGCCACTACGAGCAGTACTTC. The encoded protein is CAWSVGHYEQYF.

This rearrangement joins TRBV7-9 to TRBJ1-1; possible D gene TRBD1, 6 bases. With 2 bases removed from V and 3 bases from J, the gap between germline ends came to 13 bases. CDR1 is SEHNR and CDR2 is FQNEAQ in the germline V gene (reference sequence). The CDR3 is 15 residues long. The CDR3 sequence is CASSLRGGHDTEAFF. The CDR3 nucleotides read TGTGCCAGCAGCTTACGGGGGGGGCATGACACTGAAGCTTTCTTT.

The sample holds a few counts of this clonotype. This sequence joins TRBV2 and TRBJ2-7; tentatively, D is TRBD1 or TRBD2 (5 bases each). The CDR3 sequence is 13 residues long. Looked up from germline, CDR1 is SNHLY and CDR2 is FYNNEI. Trimming shortened V by 8 bases and J by 4 bases, and 15 bases separated the two germline ends. The CDR3 region is CASGRDQRYEQYF. CDR3 coding DNA: TGTGCCAGCGGCCGGGACCAACGTTACGAGCAGTACTTC.

This clonotype has a handful of counts. V is TRBV5-5 and J is TRBJ2-6; 7 positions agree with TRBD1. Germline CDR1 and CDR2: SGHKS and YYEKEE (reference sequence). J was trimmed by 3 bases and V by 2 bases; bases with no gene match: 11. This CDR3 region has 18 residues. CDR3 amino acids: CASSFLGQDQIGANVLTF. The CDR3 region has the DNA TGTGCCAGCAGCTTCTTAGGACAGGACCAAATTGGGGCCAACGTCCTGACTTTC.

The J gene is TRBJ1-1, the V gene TRBV6-1, with D maybe TRBD1 (5 bases). The CDR3 length is 15 residues. The germline V and J ends were trimmed by 0 bases and 8 bases, with 16 bases remaining between them. CDR1 and CDR2 (germline): MNHNS, SASEGT. The CDR3 protein is CASSEALHGGAEAFF. The CDR3 DNA is TGTGCCAGCAGTGAAGCTCTCCATGGAGGGGCAGAAGCTTTCTTT.